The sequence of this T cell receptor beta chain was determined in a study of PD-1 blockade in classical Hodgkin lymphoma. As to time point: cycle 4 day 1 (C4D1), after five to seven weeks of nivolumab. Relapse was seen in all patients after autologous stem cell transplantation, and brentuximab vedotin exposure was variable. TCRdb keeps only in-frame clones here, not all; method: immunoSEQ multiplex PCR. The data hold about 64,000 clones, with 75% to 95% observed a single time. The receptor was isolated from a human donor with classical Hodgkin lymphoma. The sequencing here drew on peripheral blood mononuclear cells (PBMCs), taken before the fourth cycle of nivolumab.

In DNA, the CDR3 is TGTGCCAGCAGTTGGGACAGGTACAATGAGCAGTTCTTC. Translation: CASSWDRYNEQFF. V usage is TRBV6-6 and J usage is TRBJ2-1; 8 nucleotides align to TRBD1. V dropped 4 bases and J dropped 4; count of bases not matched to a gene: 0. The CDR3 length is 13 residues. Germline V gene sequence: CDR1 MNHNY, CDR2 SVGAGI (reference sequence).